A selection of T cell receptor beta chains follows, all from one sample in a study of T cell repertoires in cytomegalovirus infection. MiXCR, applied by TCRdb to the reads, yields one record per CDR3 protein. The table shows around 100,000 distinct CDR3 sequences, with 20% to 30% occurring only once. Specimen: CD8+ T cells from PBMCs. The receptors were gathered from a human donor in good health (CMV status not recorded). Some clones in this sample may be carry-over from other donors' samples. Each CDR3 is given with its conserved first and last residue. Each record gives: V gene, clone size, J gene, D gene, CDR3 DNA, CDR3 protein. The D gene is left open where the match is weak. Some rows mark clone size as missing; the rest say once, few, many or name a class of expanded clone.

TRBV30	.	TRBJ2-1	.	TGTGCCTGGAGTGGAGGGAGTGGGGATGAGCAGTTCTTC	CAWSGGSGDEQFF
TRBV29-1	few	TRBJ1-4	TRBD1	TGCAGCGTTGGACAGGGATCTGAAAAACTGTTTTTT	CSVGQGSEKLFF
TRBV7-9	few	TRBJ2-7	.	TGTGCCAGCAGCCCCCCCAGGACGGCCCGGAGCCACGAGCAGTACTTC	CASSPPRTARSHEQYF
TRBV2	many	TRBJ2-7	.	TGTGCCAGCAGTGCGGACTACCTTGACGAGCAGTACTTC	CASSADYLDEQYF
TRBV7-8	many	TRBJ2-1	TRBD2	TGTGCCAGCAGCCCAGCGGGGGGCCAGTACAATGAGCAGTTCTTC	CASSPAGGQYNEQFF
TRBV28	many	TRBJ2-3	TRBD2	TGTGCCAGCAGTTTATCGAGGACTAGCGGGGTGTACGGCACAGATACGCAGTATTTT	CASSLSRTSGVYGTDTQYF
TRBV3-1	.	TRBJ2-7	.	TGTGCCAGCAGCCAAGATACAGAATACGAGCAGTACTTC	CASSQDTEYEQYF
TRBV12-3/TRBV12-4	.	TRBJ2-7	TRBD2	TGTGCCAGCAGTCCGAGCGGGAGCAGTGCCGAGCAGTACTTC	CASSPSGSSAEQYF
TRBV7-3	many	TRBJ2-7	.	TGTGCCAGCACCCCGTTACTGGGGGCATCCTACGAGCAGTACTTC	CASTPLLGASYEQYF
TRBV7-9	.	TRBJ1-2	.	TGTGCCAGCAGCTTAGGAGGACGGCAGAGTACCTTC	CASSLGGRQSTF
TRBV9	few	TRBJ2-1	.	TGTGCCAGCAGCGCCTATTCGGGGGGCAGGGAGCAGTTCTTC	CASSAYSGGREQFF
TRBV4-1	.	TRBJ1-2	.	TGCGCCAGCAGCCAAGAATCCGCAGGGACTAGCGGCTACACCTTC	CASSQESAGTSGYTF
TRBV25-1	.	TRBJ2-5	.	TGTGCCAGCAGTGGCGCAGAGAGGGTTACGGAGACCCAGTACTTC	CASSGAERVTETQYF
TRBV7-2	.	TRBJ2-5	.	TGTGCCAGCAGCACTAAAGTCGGGGTGGGGCAACGCTCTTCAGAGACCCAGTACTTC	CASSTKVGVGQRSSETQYF
TRBV7-9	few	TRBJ2-7	.	TGTGCCAGCAGCCTCGCGGTTGAAGAGCAGTACTTC	CASSLAVEEQYF
TRBV13	.	TRBJ2-6	.	TGTGCCAGCAGCTTAGGAGGGGGTAGCTCTGGGGCCAACGTCCTGACTTTC	CASSLGGGSSGANVLTF
TRBV27	few	TRBJ1-5	.	TGTGCCAGCAGTTTTTTCAGCGGGGGCAATCAGCCCCAGCATTTT	CASSFFSGGNQPQHF
TRBV7-2	many	TRBJ2-1	TRBD2	TGTGCCAGCAGCCCCCGTAAGGGAGCGGGAGGTAACAATGAGCAGTTCTTC	CASSPRKGAGGNNEQFF
TRBV5-5	.	TRBJ2-7	.	TGTGCCAGCAGCGCCGGTACGGGCTACGAGCAGTACTTC	CASSAGTGYEQYF
TRBV6-2/TRBV6-3	few	TRBJ2-2	.	TGTGCCAGCAGTGATCACCTGAGGGGTCCCCGCACCGGGGAGCTGTTTTTT	CASSDHLRGPRTGELFF